This T cell receptor (beta chain) was found in a study of human T cells and chemical hapten exposure. Overall study: Patches with 0.01% DPC went on the upper back, and the tests were read at 6 days. Overall study results and limits: Those TCRs sitting above 1 in 1000 frequency stayed the same with DPC sensitization. Versus controls, significantly more large CDR3 similarity clusters arose from expanded TCRs.

Regarding this clonotype: Its antigen is unknown.

The V end was cut by 2 bases, the J end by 5 bases, with 5 bases between. CDR3 length equals 12 residues. Germline CDR1 reads SGHAT; CDR2 reads FQNNGV. Time point here: patch test 2, 6 weeks after DPC sensitization. Indicated treatment: therapeutic diphenylcyclopropenone sensitization with weekly scalp DPC. TCRdb ran MiXCR on the RACE reads and lists one entry per CDR3 protein. Of roughly 52,000 distinct CDR3 sequences listed, more than 9% are singletons. This clonotype was sampled from a woman in her forties or fifties with alopecia areata. Some clones in this sample may be carry-over from other donors' samples. The source material was whole blood, sampled in connection with sensitization to the hapten diphenylcyclopropenone (DPC). The chain links TRBV11-2 to TRBJ2-3; D remains ambiguous. The CDR3 DNA sequence: TGTGCCAGCAGCTTAAAGGGAGATACGCAGTATTTT. Translation: CASSLKGDTQYF.